This paragraph covers one T cell receptor beta chain sequence. The data are from a study of blood T cell repertoires in COVID-19. The CDR3 is 13 residues long. V was clipped by 5 bases and J by 5 bases; unmatched bases: 5. Germline V gene sequence: CDR1 MNHNY, CDR2 SVGAGI (reference sequence). Using immunoSEQ multiplex PCR, the repertoire was profiled, and TCRdb retains in-frame clones only, with some absent. Here the sample spans approximately 250,000 clones, around nine tenths being singletons. This receptor was identified in a woman aged 55-69 years with COVID-19, enrolled during active disease. The chain has TRBV6-6 and TRBJ2-7; 8 nucleotides align to TRBD1. Sequencing used peripheral blood. This CDR3 reads CASSDRGEDEQYF. CDR3 in DNA: TGTGCCAGCAGTGACAGGGGCGAGGACGAGCAGTACTTC.